This section outlines one TCR beta chain sequence together with its context. Peripheral blood CD8+ and CD4+ T cells were profiled by TCR beta sequencing. In the multiple sclerosis control group, patients were treatment-naive and had stable or active relapsing-remitting disease. TEMRA cells were FACS-enriched and CD8+ and CD4+ T cells negatively isolated. This record belongs to a study of CD8 T cells in Susac syndrome. The germline V gene has CDR1 SNHLY and CDR2 FYNNEI. V lost 8 bases to trimming and J lost 6 bases; unmatched junction nucleotides: 9. This CDR3 is 14 amino acids long. An amount of RNA that ranged from 0.5 to 1 ug was reverse transcribed with random hexamers. Coverage of TCR beta CDR3 amplification by immunoSEQ multiplex PCR extended to 54 Vbeta and 13 Jbeta. TCRdb fed the immunoSEQ multiplex PCR reads into MiXCR, producing one record per CDR3 protein. The data show 300,000 to 350,000 distinct CDR3 sequences, 90% to 95% seen once.

This TCR was sampled from a human donor with multiple sclerosis. The chain recombines TRBV2 with TRBJ2-1, with 8 bases aligning to TRBD2. The sample was CD4+ T cells from PBMCs. The DNA of the CDR3 is TGTGCCAGCTCAAAAGCGGGAGACTTCAATGAGCAGTTCTTC. This gives the protein CASSKAGDFNEQFF.